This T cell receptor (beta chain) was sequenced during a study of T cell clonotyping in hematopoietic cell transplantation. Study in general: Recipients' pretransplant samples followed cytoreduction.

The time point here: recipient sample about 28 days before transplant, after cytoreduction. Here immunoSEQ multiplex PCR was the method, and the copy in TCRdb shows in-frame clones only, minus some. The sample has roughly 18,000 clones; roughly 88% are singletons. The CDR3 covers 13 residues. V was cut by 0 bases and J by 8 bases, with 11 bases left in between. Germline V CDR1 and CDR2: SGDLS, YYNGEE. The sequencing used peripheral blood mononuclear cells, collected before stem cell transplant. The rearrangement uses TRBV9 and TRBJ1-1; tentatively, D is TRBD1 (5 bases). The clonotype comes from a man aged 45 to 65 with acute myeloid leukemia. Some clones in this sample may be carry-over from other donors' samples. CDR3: CASSVVGGGEAFF. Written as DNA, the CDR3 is TGTGCCAGCAGCGTAGTCGGGGGAGGGGAAGCTTTCTTT. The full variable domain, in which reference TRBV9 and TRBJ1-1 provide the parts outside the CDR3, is DSGVTQTPKHLITATGQRVTLRCSPRSGDLSVYWYQQSLDQGLQFLIQYYNGEERAKGNILERFSAQQFPDLHSELNLSSLELGDSALYFCASSVVGGGEAFFGQGTRLTVV.